This T cell receptor beta chain was profiled in a study of OX40 agonist ivuxolimab in advanced cancers. The study in broad terms: Ivuxolimab was a fully human IgG2 agonistic monoclonal antibody targeting the costimulatory receptor OX40 (CD134). Intravenous ivuxolimab was administered to patients every 2 weeks at six dose levels: 0.01, 0.1, 0.3, 1.5, 3 and 10 mg/kg. Of the roughly 53 patients in dose escalation, approximately 20 had hepatocellular carcinoma, some 15 had melanoma, 9 had renal cell carcinoma and 9 had head and neck cancer. In the dose-escalation cohort, 70% to 85% of patients were male, and the mean age was around 65 years with a range of about 20 to 79. Prior anti-PD-1, anti-PD-L1 or anti-CTLA-4 therapy was permitted, and 40% of dose-escalation patients had received checkpoint inhibitors. Partial responses were achieved by three dose-escalation patients, of whom one had hepatocellular carcinoma and two had cutaneous melanoma. The point of sequencing TCRbeta in the periphery was to test whether ivuxolimab changed TCR sequence diversity and drove clonal T-cell expansion. The monotherapy dose-escalation portion (N of about 50 patients) of the phase I ivuxolimab trial is reported in the paper. What the authors observed across the whole study: At doses of 0.1 to 3.0 mg/kg, clonal expansion of both CD4+ and CD8+ T cells in blood was seen between baseline and week 6. Partial responders in the 0.1-3.0 mg/kg groups had among the lowest normalized peripheral clonal expansion, especially among CD8+ T cells. Low levels of normalized T-cell clonal expansion were also shown by some nonresponding patients. After ivuxolimab, more expanded clones were found on average in CD8+ T cells than in CD4+ T cells. Which antigens the clonally expanded peripheral T cells were specific for was not determined.

For this clone: Its specific antigen is unknown. No base qualities exist here, and no much larger clone lies one base off it.

The trial excluded patients who had a history of autoimmune disease or who were on systemic immunosuppression. In every dose cohort, peripheral blood was drawn for TCR sequencing at baseline, cycle 4 day 1, and cycle 7 day 1. The samples were taken from a phase I, first-in-human, multicenter, open-label dose-escalation trial of ivuxolimab. Adults with locally advanced or metastatic head and neck squamous cell, hepatocellular, melanoma or renal cell carcinoma were enrolled in the trial. CD4+ and CD8+ T cells were sorted separately from peripheral blood before TCR sequencing. For sequencing of the TCRbeta CDR3 region, genomic DNA was extracted from the sorted cells. TCRbeta CDR3 regions were sequenced using the immunoSEQ Assay. TCRdb retrieved this table from immuneACCESS and kept in-frame rearrangements only. Not all clones are present; in checked studies, unresolved V genes account for under half, and no reason is known for the remainder. In all, the sample holds 40,000 to 65,000 clones, and roughly 83% of those were seen once. Of the sample, around 4.3% is held by the ten largest clones.

For CDR1 and CDR2, the germline V gene lists SGHAT and FQNNGV. Trimmed from V: 10 bases; trimmed from J: 6 bases; junction bases lacking a gene match: 6. Reading from cysteine to phenylalanine, the CDR3 counts 13 amino acids. Of the read, only the CDR3 DNA is kept; its 39 bases are in frame from base 1. Sequenced here: CD4+ or CD8+ T cells sorted from blood, sampled in a trial of the OX40 agonist ivuxolimab. This sequence uses TRBV11-2 and TRBJ2-1; a stretch of 10 junction bases matches TRBD2. The clonotype originates from an adult with an advanced solid tumor such as melanoma, head and neck, liver or kidney cancer. The encoded CDR3 is CATGLAGANEQFF. The sequenced DNA is TGTGCCACGGGGCTAGCGGGGGCCAATGAGCAGTTCTTC.